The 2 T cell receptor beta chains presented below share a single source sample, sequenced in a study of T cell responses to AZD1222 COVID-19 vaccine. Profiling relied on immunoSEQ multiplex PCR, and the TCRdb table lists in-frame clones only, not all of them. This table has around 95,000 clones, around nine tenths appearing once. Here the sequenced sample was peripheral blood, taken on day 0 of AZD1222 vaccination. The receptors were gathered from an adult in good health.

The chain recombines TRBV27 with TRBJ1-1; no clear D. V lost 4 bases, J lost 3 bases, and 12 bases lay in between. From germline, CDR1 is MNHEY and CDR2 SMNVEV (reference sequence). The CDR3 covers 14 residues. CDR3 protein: CASSWRSLDTEAFF. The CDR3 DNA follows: TGTGCCAGCAGTTGGAGGAGTCTGGACACTGAAGCTTTCTTT.

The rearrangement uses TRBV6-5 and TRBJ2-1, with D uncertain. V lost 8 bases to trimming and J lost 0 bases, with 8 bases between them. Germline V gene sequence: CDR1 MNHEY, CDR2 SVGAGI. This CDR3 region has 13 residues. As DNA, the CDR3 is TGTGCCAGCCATCTCAGCTCCTACAATGAGCAGTTCTTC. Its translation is CASHLSSYNEQFF.